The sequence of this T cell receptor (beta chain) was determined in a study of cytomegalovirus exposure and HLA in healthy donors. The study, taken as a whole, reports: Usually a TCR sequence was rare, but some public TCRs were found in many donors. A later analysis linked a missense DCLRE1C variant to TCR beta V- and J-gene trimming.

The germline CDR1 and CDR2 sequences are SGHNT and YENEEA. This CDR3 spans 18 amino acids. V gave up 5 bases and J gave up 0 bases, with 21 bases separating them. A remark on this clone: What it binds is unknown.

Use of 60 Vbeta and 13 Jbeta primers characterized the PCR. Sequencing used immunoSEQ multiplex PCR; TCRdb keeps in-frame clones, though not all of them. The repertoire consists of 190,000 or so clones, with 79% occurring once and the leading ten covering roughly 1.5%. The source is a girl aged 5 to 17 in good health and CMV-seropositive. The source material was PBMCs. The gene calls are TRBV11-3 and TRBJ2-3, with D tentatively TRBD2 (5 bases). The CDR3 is CASSPGMSQYTSTDTQYF. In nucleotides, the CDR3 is TGTGCCAGCAGCCCCGGGATGAGTCAATACACTAGCACAGATACGCAGTATTTT. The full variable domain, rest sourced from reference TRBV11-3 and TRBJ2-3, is EAGVVQSPRYKIIEKKQPVAFWCNPISGHNTLYWYLQNLGQGPELLIRYENEEAVDDSQLPKDRFSAERLKGVDSTLKIQPAELGDSAVYLCASSPGMSQYTSTDTQYFGPGTRLTVL.